This entry describes one T cell receptor (beta chain). This sample stems from a study of T-cell reconstitution after alpha-beta-depleted transplantation in children. Unique molecular identifiers tagged the TCRbeta library. TCRdb used MiXCR to reprocess the PCR reads, holding one entry per CDR3 protein. The sample includes roughly 200,000 distinct CDR3 sequences, 11% of them seen just once. V lost 2 bases and J 3 bases, leaving 8 bases between the germline ends. Germline assignment: CDR1 SGHKS and CDR2 YYEKEE (reference sequence). The length of the CDR3 is 13 residues. Source: PBMCs, taken before TCRalphabeta/CD19-depleted stem cell transplant. The source is a child under two years old with acute myeloid leukemia, due to receive a stem cell transplant. The chain uses TRBV5-5 and TRBJ1-2, with D uncertain. The CDR3 sequence: CASSFTTDYGYTF. The CDR3 DNA reads TGTGCCAGCAGCTTTACAACGGACTATGGCTACACCTTC.